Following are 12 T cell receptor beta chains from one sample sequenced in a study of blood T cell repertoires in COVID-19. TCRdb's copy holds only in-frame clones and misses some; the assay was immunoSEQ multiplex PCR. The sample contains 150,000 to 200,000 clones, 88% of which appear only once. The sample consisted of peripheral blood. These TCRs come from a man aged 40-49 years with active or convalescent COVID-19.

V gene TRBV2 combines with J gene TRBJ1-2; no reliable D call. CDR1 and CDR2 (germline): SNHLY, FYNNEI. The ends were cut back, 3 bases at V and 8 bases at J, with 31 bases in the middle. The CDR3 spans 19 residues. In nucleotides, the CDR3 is TGTGCCAGCAGTGACCTTACTCTCCGGCAGAATTCCCTCGGAGTCGGCTACACCTTC. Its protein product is CASSDLTLRQNSLGVGYTF.

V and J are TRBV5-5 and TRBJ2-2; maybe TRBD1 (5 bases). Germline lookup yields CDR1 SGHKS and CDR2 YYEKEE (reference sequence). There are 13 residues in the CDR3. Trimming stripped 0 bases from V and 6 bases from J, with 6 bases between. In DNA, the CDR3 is TGTGCCAGCAGCTTGGTAGGGGCCGGGGAGCTGTTTTTT. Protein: CASSLVGAGELFF.

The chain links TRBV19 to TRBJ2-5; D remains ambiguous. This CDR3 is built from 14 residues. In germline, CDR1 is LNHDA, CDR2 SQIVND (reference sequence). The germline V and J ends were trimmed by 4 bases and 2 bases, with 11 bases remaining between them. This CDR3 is CASSKTQLQETQYF. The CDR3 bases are TGTGCCAGTAGTAAAACTCAACTTCAAGAGACCCAGTACTTC. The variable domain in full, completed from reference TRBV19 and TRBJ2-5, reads DGGITQSPKYLFRKEGQNVTLSCEQNLNHDAMYWYRQDPGQGLRLIYYSQIVNDFQKGDIAEGYSVSREKKESFPLTVTSAQKNPTAFYLCASSKTQLQETQYFGPGTRLLVL.

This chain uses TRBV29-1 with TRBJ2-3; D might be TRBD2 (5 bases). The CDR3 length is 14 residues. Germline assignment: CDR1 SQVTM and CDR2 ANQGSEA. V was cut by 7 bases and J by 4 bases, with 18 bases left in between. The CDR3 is CSGGRLADADTQYF. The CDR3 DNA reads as TGCAGCGGGGGAAGGCTAGCAGACGCAGATACGCAGTATTTT.

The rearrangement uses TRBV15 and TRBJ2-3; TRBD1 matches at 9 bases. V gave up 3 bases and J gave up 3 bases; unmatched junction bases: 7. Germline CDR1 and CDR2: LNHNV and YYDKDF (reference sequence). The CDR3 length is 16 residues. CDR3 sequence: CATSRGTGLKTDTQYF. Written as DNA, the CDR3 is TGTGCCACCAGCAGGGGGACAGGGTTGAAGACAGATACGCAGTATTTT.

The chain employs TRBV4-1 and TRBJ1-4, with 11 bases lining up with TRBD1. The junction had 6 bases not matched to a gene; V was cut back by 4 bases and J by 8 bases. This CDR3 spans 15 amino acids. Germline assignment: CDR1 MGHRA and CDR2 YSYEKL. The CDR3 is CASSPPGQGGEKLFF. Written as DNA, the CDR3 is TGCGCCAGCAGCCCTCCGGGACAGGGGGGAGAAAAACTGTTTTTT.

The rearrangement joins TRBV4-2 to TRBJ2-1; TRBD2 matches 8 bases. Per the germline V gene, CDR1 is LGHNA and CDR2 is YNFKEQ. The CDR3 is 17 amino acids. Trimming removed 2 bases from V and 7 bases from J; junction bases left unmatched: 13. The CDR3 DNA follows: TGTGCCAGCAGCCAAAATTTAGCGGGACCGGCCCGTAATGAGCAGTTCTTC. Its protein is CASSQNLAGPARNEQFF.

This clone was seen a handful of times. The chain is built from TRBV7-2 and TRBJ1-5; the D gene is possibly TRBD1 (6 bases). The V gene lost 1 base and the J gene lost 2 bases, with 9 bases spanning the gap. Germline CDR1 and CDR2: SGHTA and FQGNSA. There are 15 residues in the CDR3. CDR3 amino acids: CASSLVQGGNQPQHF. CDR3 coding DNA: TGTGCCAGCAGCTTAGTACAGGGCGGCAATCAGCCCCAGCATTTT.

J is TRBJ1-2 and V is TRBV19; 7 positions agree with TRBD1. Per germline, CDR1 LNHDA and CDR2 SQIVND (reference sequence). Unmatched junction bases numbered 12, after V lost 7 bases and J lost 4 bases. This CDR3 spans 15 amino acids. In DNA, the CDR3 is TGTGCCAGTACCCTAAGAACACAGGGGACCTATGGCTACACCTTC. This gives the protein CASTLRTQGTYGYTF.

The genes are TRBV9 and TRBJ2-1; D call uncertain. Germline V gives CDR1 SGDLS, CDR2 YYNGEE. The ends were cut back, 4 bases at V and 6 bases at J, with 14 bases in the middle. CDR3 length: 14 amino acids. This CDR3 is CASSPRYGGNEQFF. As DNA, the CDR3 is TGTGCCAGCAGCCCCCGCTATGGCGGCAATGAGCAGTTCTTC.

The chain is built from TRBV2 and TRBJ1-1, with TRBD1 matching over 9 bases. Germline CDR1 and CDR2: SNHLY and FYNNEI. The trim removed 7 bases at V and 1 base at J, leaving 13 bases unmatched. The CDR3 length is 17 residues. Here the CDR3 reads CASTWDRESGRNTEAFF. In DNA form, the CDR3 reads TGTGCCAGCACCTGGGACAGGGAGAGCGGGAGGAACACTGAAGCTTTCTTT.

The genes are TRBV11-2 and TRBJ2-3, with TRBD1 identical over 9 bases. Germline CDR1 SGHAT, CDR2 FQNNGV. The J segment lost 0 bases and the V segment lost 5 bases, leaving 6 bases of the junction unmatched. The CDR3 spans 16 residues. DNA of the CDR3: TGTGCCAGCAGCCGACAGACAGGGGGAAGCACAGATACGCAGTATTTT. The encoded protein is CASSRQTGGSTDTQYF.